This T cell receptor (beta chain) was sequenced in a study of cytomegalovirus exposure and HLA in healthy donors. Study overall: Later analysis reported that the 110 or so validation repertoires shared the platform of the roughly 680 first-cohort repertoires.

This table comes from immunoSEQ multiplex PCR, and its TCRdb copy is limited to in-frame clones, with some not included. This repertoire shows tens of thousands of clones, roughly 94% found once; its top ten account for approximately 2%. Study results and limitations: Many donors carried some public TCRs, although rarity characterized most TCR sequences. There were a few CMV-associated chains whose specificity for CMV antigens was confirmed in vitro. The study listed some 160 cytomegalovirus-associated TCR beta chains.

This clone was seen a few times. Its antigen is undetermined. Sequenced sample: PBMCs. The receptor's source is a woman younger than 30 in good health and CMV-seropositive.

This CDR3 is CASSIDSATGAAYGYTF. CDR3 bases: TGTGCCAGTAGTATCGATTCCGCGACAGGGGCGGCCTATGGCTACACCTTC. The genes are TRBV19 and TRBJ1-2; 8 nucleotides align to TRBD1. The germline CDR1 and CDR2 sequences are LNHDA and SQIVND (reference sequence). CDR3 length: 17 amino acids. The trim removed 3 bases at V and 4 bases at J, leaving 13 bases unmatched.